There are many counts of the clone carrying this T cell receptor (beta chain). The antigen remains unidentified. This sample was taken from a study of T-cell reconstitution after alpha-beta-depleted transplantation in children. The study's findings and limits: In some patients, recipient T cells and intrathymic progenitors surviving conditioning explained high day-60 diversity. T-cell counts and diversity at one year following transplant were attributed mainly to newly produced T cells. Expanded graft clones, several hundred of them, were reportedly the source of alpha-beta T cells about two months after transplant.

Researchers prepared the TCRbeta library using unique molecular identifiers, the study reports. TCRdb reprocessed the PCR reads with MiXCR, giving one entry per CDR3 protein. The data show under 300,000 distinct CDR3 sequences, with approximately 10% seen just once and 20% to 30% held by the top ten. The germline V gene encodes CDR1 DFQATT and CDR2 SNEGSKA (reference sequence). Losses at the gene ends were 1 base for V and 9 bases for J; bases not matched to a gene: 12. CDR3 length: 15 amino acids. This sample comprised peripheral blood, obtained 180 days after TCRalphabeta/CD19-depleted stem cell transplant. The source of this sequence is a male patient under 10 years old who had a stem cell transplant for chronic granulomatous disease, so the T cells may come from the graft donor. The chain has TRBV20-1 and TRBJ2-4; 7 bases agree with TRBD2. CDR3 loop: CSARASGFSYGIQYF. CDR3 bases: TGCAGTGCTAGAGCTAGCGGATTCTCCTATGGCATTCAGTACTTC.